This entry describes one T cell receptor beta chain. The data stem from a study of cytomegalovirus exposure and HLA in healthy donors. Germline-derived CDR1 and CDR2 are SNHLY and FYNNEI. CDR3 length: 17 residues. V gave up 2 bases and J gave up 7 bases; unmatched junction bases: 11. The PCR made use of 60 Vbeta and 13 Jbeta primers. Sequencing used immunoSEQ multiplex PCR; TCRdb keeps in-frame clones, though not all of them. The sample contains around 200,000 clones, more than 75% of which appear only once. This TCR was sampled from a woman younger than 35 in good health and CMV-seronegative. Sequencing input: PBMCs. The chain couples TRBV2 to TRBJ2-2; 9 bases align to TRBD1. Here the CDR3 reads CASSEIRTGAGGGELFF. The CDR3 DNA follows: TGTGCCAGCAGTGAAATCAGGACAGGGGCGGGCGGCGGGGAGCTGTTTTTT.